The rows below give T cell receptor beta chains drawn from one sample of a study of early T cells in non-severe SARS-CoV-2 infection. TCRdb re-analysed the 5' RACE reads in MiXCR, keeping a single row per CDR3 protein. In the table there are roughly 50,000 distinct CDR3 sequences, roughly 8% of which are singletons. Specimen: whole blood. These receptors came from an adult who was a healthcare worker with PCR-confirmed SARS-CoV-2 infection or an uninfected control (not recorded which). Each CDR3 is given with its conserved first and last residue. Fields, in order: V gene, J gene, CDR3 length, clone size, D gene, CDR3 protein, CDR3 DNA. A D gene is named only where the DNA matches it firmly. Where a row states a size, it is once, few, many or the class of an expanded clone; other rows omit it.

>TRBV28|TRBJ1-1|14|few|NA
CASSNRGPRAEAFF
TGTGCCAGCAGTAACCGGGGACCAAGGGCTGAAGCTTTCTTT
>TRBV13|TRBJ2-3|17|NA|TRBD2
CASSLGLAGGSADTQYF
TGTGCCAGCAGCTTGGGTCTAGCGGGAGGTTCGGCAGATACGCAGTATTTT
>TRBV13|TRBJ1-1|13|few|NA
CASSPPRNTEAFF
TGTGCCAGCAGCCCCCCCCGGAACACTGAAGCTTTCTTT
>TRBV10-3|TRBJ2-3|16|many|TRBD1
CAIMGQGGGGTDTQYF
TGTGCCATCATGGGACAGGGCGGAGGGGGCACAGATACGCAGTATTTT
>TRBV12-5|TRBJ1-1|13|NA|NA
CASALDGYTEAFF
TGTGCTAGTGCTTTGGACGGATACACTGAAGCTTTCTTT
>TRBV18|TRBJ1-2|14|many|NA
CASSSTGPNYGYTF
TGTGCCAGCTCGTCTACAGGGCCTAACTATGGCTACACCTTC
>TRBV7-6|TRBJ2-2|17|few|NA
CASSLVDPNRPTGELFF
TGTGCCAGCAGCTTAGTTGATCCCAACAGACCCACCGGGGAGCTGTTTTTT
>TRBV7-2|TRBJ2-3|15|many|TRBD2
CASSLASGGTDTQYF
TGTGCCAGCAGCCTTGCTAGCGGGGGGACAGATACGCAGTATTTT
>TRBV20-1|TRBJ2-3|12|few|NA
CSAIWDTDTQYF
TGCAGTGCTATTTGGGATACAGATACGCAGTATTTT
>TRBV4-2|TRBJ1-5|14|many|NA
CASSQDWSNQPQHF
TGTGCCAGCAGCCAAGATTGGTCTAATCAGCCCCAGCATTTT
>TRBV7-2|TRBJ2-1|15|NA|TRBD1
CASSKPGQGANEQFF
TGTGCCAGCAGCAAACCGGGACAGGGGGCCAATGAGCAGTTCTTC
>TRBV29-1|TRBJ2-6|14|many|NA
CSVGGSSGANVLTF
TGCAGCGTGGGGGGATCCTCTGGGGCCAACGTCCTGACTTTC
>TRBV30|TRBJ1-6|14|few|NA
CAWRRGLGNSPLHF
TGTGCCTGGAGGAGGGGGTTAGGTAATTCACCCCTCCACTTT
>TRBV6-1|TRBJ2-3|15|many|NA
CASSITSMRTDTQYF
TGTGCCAGCAGTATAACTAGTATGCGCACAGATACGCAGTATTTT
>TRBV11-1|TRBJ2-3|12|NA|NA
CASSFGGDTQYF
TGTGCCAGCAGTTTCGGGGGAGATACGCAGTATTTT
>TRBV6-5|TRBJ2-7|11|NA|NA
CASGSPYEQYF
TGTGCCAGCGGGAGTCCCTACGAGCAGTACTTC
>TRBV7-9|TRBJ1-4|11|many|NA
CASSFGEKLFF
TGTGCCAGCAGCTTCGGGGAAAAACTGTTTTTT
>TRBV2|TRBJ2-1|14|few|NA
CASSVSRVNNEQFF
TGTGCCAGCAGTGTTTCCAGGGTTAACAATGAGCAGTTCTTC
>TRBV20-1|TRBJ2-7|14|many|TRBD2
CSAGAGLASYEQYF
TGCAGTGCTGGGGCCGGACTAGCGAGCTACGAGCAGTACTTC
>TRBV4-1|TRBJ2-7|15|few|NA
CASSQTTGRAYEQYF
TGCGCCAGCAGCCAGACGACAGGGAGGGCCTACGAGCAGTACTTC
>TRBV28|TRBJ2-1|15|NA|NA
CASSGGRGLIDEQFF
TGTGCCAGCAGTGGGGGACGCGGGCTAATCGATGAGCAGTTCTTC
>TRBV18|TRBJ2-1|13|medium-sized|TRBD1
CASSIDRANEQFF
TGTGCCAGCTCAATCGACAGGGCCAATGAGCAGTTCTTC
>TRBV7-2|TRBJ2-1|15|medium-sized|TRBD2
CASSVGTSVYNEQFF
TGTGCCAGCAGCGTAGGGACTAGCGTCTACAATGAGCAGTTCTTC
>TRBV28|TRBJ2-7|16|NA|TRBD2
CASSEGRGVWPYEQYF
TGTGCCAGCAGTGAAGGGAGGGGTGTATGGCCCTACGAGCAGTACTTC
>TRBV20-1|TRBJ2-3|16|many|TRBD2
CSANGLAETNTDTQYF
TGCAGTGCTAATGGACTAGCGGAGACCAACACAGATACGCAGTATTTT
>TRBV5-1|TRBJ2-7|11|NA|NA
CASRDSYEQYF
TGCGCCAGCAGGGACTCCTACGAGCAGTACTTC
>TRBV7-9|TRBJ1-1|14|NA|NA
CASSLGSGRTEAFF
TGTGCCAGCAGCTTAGGATCGGGTAGGACGGAAGCTTTCTTT
>TRBV19|TRBJ1-2|15|few|TRBD1
CASSTTGGYDYGYTF
TGTGCCAGTAGTACAACAGGGGGCTATGACTATGGCTACACCTTC
>TRBV5-4|TRBJ2-1|15|once|TRBD2
CASSSGTGGSNEQFF
TGTGCCAGCAGCTCTGGAACGGGAGGGTCCAATGAGCAGTTCTTC
>TRBV15|TRBJ2-2|14|few|NA
CATSSLIDTGELFF
TGTGCCACCAGCTCCCTTATCGACACCGGGGAGCTGTTTTTT
>TRBV20-1|TRBJ2-5|15|few|NA
CSVKVISPSQETQYF
TGCAGTGTCAAGGTCATTAGCCCATCACAAGAGACCCAGTACTTC
>TRBV18|TRBJ2-3|12|many|NA
CASSPSGDTQYF
TGTGCCAGCTCCCCCTCGGGGGATACGCAGTATTTT
>TRBV28|TRBJ2-5|15|many|TRBD2
CASSPRTSGEKTQYF
TGTGCCAGCAGTCCTCGGACTAGCGGGGAGAAGACCCAGTACTTC
>TRBV12-3/TRBV12-4|TRBJ2-7|14|many|TRBD2
CASSPVSIAGEQYF
TGTGCCAGCAGTCCCGTAAGTATAGCGGGAGAGCAGTACTTC
>TRBV29-1|TRBJ2-1|13|few|TRBD1
CSVEGDREDEQFF
TGCAGCGTTGAGGGGGACAGGGAGGATGAGCAGTTCTTC
>TRBV5-8|TRBJ2-3|15|NA|TRBD1
CASSLAGTGTDTQYF
TGTGCCAGCAGCTTGGCGGGGACAGGAACAGATACGCAGTATTTT
>TRBV7-6|TRBJ1-6|16|NA|TRBD1
CASSLRDRGNNSPLHF
TGTGCCAGCAGCCTCCGGGACAGGGGGAATAATTCACCCCTCCACTTT
>TRBV28|TRBJ2-2|16|many|TRBD2
CASRTGLAGGTGELFF
TGTGCCAGCAGAACAGGACTAGCGGGAGGCACCGGGGAGCTGTTTTTT
>TRBV14|TRBJ2-2|17|NA|TRBD2
CASSHPLGGGHTGELFF
TGTGCCAGCAGCCATCCCCTCGGCGGGGGGCATACCGGGGAGCTGTTTTTT
>TRBV6-5|TRBJ2-5|15|NA|NA
CASSPLDRDQETQYF
TGTGCCAGCAGCCCCCTGGACAGAGATCAAGAGACCCAGTACTTC
>TRBV15|TRBJ2-2|17|few|NA
CATSRDNTASDTGELFF
TGTGCCACCAGCAGAGATAATACGGCGTCGGACACCGGGGAGCTGTTTTTT
>TRBV25-1|TRBJ2-3|15|NA|NA
CASSRGTLNPDTQYF
TGTGCCAGCTCCCGCGGGACCCTTAATCCGGATACGCAGTATTTT
>TRBV6-6|TRBJ1-1|15|many|TRBD1
CASSPGGGTDTEAFF
TGTGCCAGCAGCCCAGGGGGCGGGACGGACACTGAAGCTTTCTTT
>TRBV7-8|TRBJ2-2|16|many|TRBD2
CASSSTSGADSGELFF
TGTGCCAGCAGCTCGACTAGCGGGGCCGATAGCGGGGAGCTGTTTTTT
>TRBV4-1|TRBJ2-7|14|NA|NA
CASSQDHGGDEQYF
TGCGCCAGCAGCCAAGATCACGGAGGGGACGAGCAGTACTTC